This TCR beta chain was profiled in a study of CD8 T cells in Susac syndrome (dated by TCRdb to 2018 to 2020). With regard to the full study: Of the Susac syndrome patients who were sequenced, roughly six had clinically active disease and roughly 8 were in clinical remission. Susac syndrome patients were therapy-naive, on corticosteroids (some also receiving IVIg), or on IVIg alone at blood withdrawal. Whether CD8+ T cell activation and differentiation in Susac syndrome was antigen driven was tested using repertoire sequencing. CD8+ T cell repertoire clonality was compared between 11 to 12 healthy donors, some 14 Susac syndrome patients and around 15 multiple sclerosis patients. Broader findings and caveats from the paper: The number of individuals in the TCR sequencing and HLA analysis was acknowledged as relatively small. Clonal expansion was seen in Susac syndrome CD8+ repertoires, peaking in CD8+ TEMRA cells and being greater in clinically active patients than in remitting ones. In the total CD8+ and CD8+ TEMRA repertoires, approximately 17 and five Susac-specific public clones, respectively, were identified.

RNA was extracted using the RNeasy kit, and roughly 0.5 to 1 ug of the RNA was reverse transcribed with random hexamers. The immunoSEQ multiplex PCR assay, which covers 54 Vbeta and 13 Jbeta segments, was used to amplify TCR beta CDR3 regions. PCR amplification bias was corrected by using a synthetic template baseline for primer optimization and computational correction. Regarding the original processing steps: Reads were annotated to V, D and J genes per IMGT and analyzed with immunoSEQ Analyzer, keeping only productive sequences. Clonality was computed as one minus Shannon entropy normalized by log2 of the number of productive unique sequences. For each patient and control, public and private clones were evaluated within the 100 most prevalent clones. Susac-specific clones were defined as absent from healthy and MS cohorts, 1052 published viral clones and other ImmuneACCESS disease sequences. In TCRdb, the public reads were trimmed at Q25 with fastp and aligned with MiXCR, with productive beta chains retained. Rows merge per CDR3 protein into single entries with the most common DNA and genes. None of the V and J calls come from the authors' own analysis; TCRdb made them. The sample has 75,000 or so distinct CDR3 sequences on record, around 94% of them singletons. About 0.94% of the sample rests with the top ten.

The CDR3 numbers 15 residues from cysteine through phenylalanine. Kept here is only the CDR3 DNA, which spans 45 bases and is read in frame from base 1. Germline trimming: 3 bases from V, 5 bases from J; junction bases outside gene matches: 3. CDR1 SEHNR and CDR2 FQNEAQ are derived from the germline V gene (reference sequence). Peripheral blood CD8+ and CD4+ T cells from healthy donors, Susac syndrome patients and multiple sclerosis patients were profiled by high-throughput TCR beta sequencing. Recently defined diagnostic criteria for definite or probable disease were met by the Susac syndrome patients. Bulk CD8+ and CD4+ T cells were purified magnetically by negative isolation, whereas CD8+ TEMRA cells were enriched by FACS. Blood was collected in EDTA tubes and processed within 24 hours, with PBMCs isolated through density gradient centrifugation. PBMCs intended for TCR sequencing were frozen in liquid nitrogen and were later thawed in a 37 degrees C water bath. Purity of sorted or isolated CD4+, CD8+ and CD8+ TEMRA cells was at least 90%.

Turning to this clonotype: Its antigen has not been determined. No clone much larger than this one lies a single base away; base qualities are absent.

The TCR sequence derives from a human donor with Susac syndrome. The chain employs TRBV7-9 and TRBJ1-5; TRBD1 matches 11 bases in the middle. Sequenced: CD8+ T cells from PBMCs. This receptor carries the CDR3 CASSLVGQGDQPQHF. The DNA sequence reads TGTGCCAGCAGCTTGGTGGGACAGGGGGATCAGCCCCAGCATTTT.